What follows are 3 T cell receptor beta chains derived from one specimen sequenced in a study of regulatory T cells in long-lasting Graves disease. Library construction for TCR beta used iRepertoire HTBI primers and Arm-PCR of CDR3 regions. TCRdb re-derived calls from the multiplex PCR reads in MiXCR, one entry per CDR3 protein. The sample gives around 250,000 distinct CDR3 sequences, about 17% of which show up once; around 15% is in the top ten. Specified time point: newly diagnosed GD, antithyroid drugs for less than 3 months. PBMCs were the source of the RNA used for TCR sequencing. The same sample was also studied in work on T cells in Graves' hyperthyroidism and ophthalmopathy.

The specimen comprised peripheral blood mononuclear cells (PBMCs), sampled at new diagnosis, from a patient treated with antithyroid drugs. These receptors were obtained from a woman aged 25 to 39 with Graves disease.

Many counts were recorded for this clonotype. The chain uses TRBV12-3 or TRBV12-4 and TRBJ1-6; D gene uncertain. The CDR3 extends over 12 amino acids. The V gene lost 6 bases and the J gene lost 7 bases, with 7 bases spanning the gap. The CDR3 DNA sequence: TGTGCCAGCAGCTTCGGGAATTCACCCCTCCACTTT. Its translation is CASSFGNSPLHF.

The V call is TRBV6-2 or TRBV6-3, the J call TRBJ1-3; D might be TRBD1 (5 bases). Germline CDR1 is MNHEY and CDR2 is SVGEGT. Trimming removed 2 bases at V and 4 bases at J, with 18 bases between. The CDR3 consists of 17 residues. CDR3 amino acids: CASSYDVRVGVGNTIYF. CDR3 DNA: TGTGCCAGCAGTTACGATGTTCGAGTAGGGGTCGGAAACACCATATATTTT.

This clonotype occurred many times. V usage is TRBV6-2 or TRBV6-3 and J usage is TRBJ1-4, with D possibly TRBD1 on 6 matching bases. V lost 0 bases to trimming and J lost 7 bases, with 12 bases between them. Germline assignment: CDR1 MNHEY and CDR2 SVGEGT. The CDR3 has 15 residues. The CDR3 nucleotides read TGTGCCAGCAGTTACTCTCATCGGGGGCGTGAAAAACTGTTTTTT. Translated: CASSYSHRGREKLFF.